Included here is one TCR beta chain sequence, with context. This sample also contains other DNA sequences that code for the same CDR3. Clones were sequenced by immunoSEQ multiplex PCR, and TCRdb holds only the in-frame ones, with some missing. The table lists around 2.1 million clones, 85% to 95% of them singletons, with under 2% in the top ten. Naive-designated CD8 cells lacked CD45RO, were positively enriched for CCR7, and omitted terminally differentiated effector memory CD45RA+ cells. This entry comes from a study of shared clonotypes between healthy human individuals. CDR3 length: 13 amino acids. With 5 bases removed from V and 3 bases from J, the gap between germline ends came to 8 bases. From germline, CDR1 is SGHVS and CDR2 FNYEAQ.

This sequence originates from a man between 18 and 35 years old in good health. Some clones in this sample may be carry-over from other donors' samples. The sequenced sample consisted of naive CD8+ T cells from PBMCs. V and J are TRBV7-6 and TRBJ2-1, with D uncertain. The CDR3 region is CASSPGGYNEQFF. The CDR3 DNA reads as TGTGCCAGCAGCCCCGGCGGCTACAATGAGCAGTTCTTC. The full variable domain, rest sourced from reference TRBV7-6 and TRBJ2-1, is GAGVSQSPRYKVTKRGQDVALRCDPISGHVSLYWYRQALGQGPEFLTYFNYEAQQDKSGLPNDRFSAERPEGSISTLTIQRTEQRDSAMYRCASSPGGYNEQFFGPGTRLTVL.